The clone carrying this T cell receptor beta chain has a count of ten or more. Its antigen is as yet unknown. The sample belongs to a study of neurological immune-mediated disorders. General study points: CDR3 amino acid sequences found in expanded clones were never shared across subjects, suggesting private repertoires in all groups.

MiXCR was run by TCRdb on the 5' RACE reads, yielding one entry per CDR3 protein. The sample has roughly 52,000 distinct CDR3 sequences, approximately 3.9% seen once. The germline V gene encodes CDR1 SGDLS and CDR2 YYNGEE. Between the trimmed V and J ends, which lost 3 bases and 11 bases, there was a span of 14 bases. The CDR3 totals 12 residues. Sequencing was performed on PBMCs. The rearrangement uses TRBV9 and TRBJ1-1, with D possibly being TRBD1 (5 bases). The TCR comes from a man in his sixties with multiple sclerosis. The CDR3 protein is CASSEPFRGAFF. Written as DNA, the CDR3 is TGTGCCAGCAGCGAGCCCTTCCGGGGGGCTTTCTTT.